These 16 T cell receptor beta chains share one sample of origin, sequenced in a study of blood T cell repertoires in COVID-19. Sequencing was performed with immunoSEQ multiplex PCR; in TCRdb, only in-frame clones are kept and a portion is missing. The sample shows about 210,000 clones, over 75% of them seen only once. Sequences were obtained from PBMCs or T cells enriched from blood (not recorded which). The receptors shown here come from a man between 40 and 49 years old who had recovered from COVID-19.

Written as DNA, the CDR3 is TGTGCCAGTAGTATTGGCCAGAACACCGGGGAGCTGTTTTTT. This sequence encodes CASSIGQNTGELFF. The chain employs TRBV19 and TRBJ2-2, with D unclear. The germline V and J ends were trimmed by 3 bases and 1 base, with 6 bases remaining between them. The CDR3 is made up of 14 amino acids. Germline loops: CDR1 LNHDA, CDR2 SQIVND (reference sequence). Filled out from reference TRBV19 and TRBJ2-2, the complete variable domain reads DGGITQSPKYLFRKEGQNVTLSCEQNLNHDAMYWYRQDPGQGLRLIYYSQIVNDFQKGDIAEGYSVSREKKESFPLTVTSAQKNPTAFYLCASSIGQNTGELFFGEGSRLTVL.

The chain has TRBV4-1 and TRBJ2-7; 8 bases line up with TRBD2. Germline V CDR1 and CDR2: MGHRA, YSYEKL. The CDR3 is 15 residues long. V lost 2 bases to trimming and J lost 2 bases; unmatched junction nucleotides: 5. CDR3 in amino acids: CASSQITSGAYEQYF. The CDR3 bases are TGCGCCAGCAGCCAAATTACTAGCGGAGCCTACGAGCAGTACTTC.

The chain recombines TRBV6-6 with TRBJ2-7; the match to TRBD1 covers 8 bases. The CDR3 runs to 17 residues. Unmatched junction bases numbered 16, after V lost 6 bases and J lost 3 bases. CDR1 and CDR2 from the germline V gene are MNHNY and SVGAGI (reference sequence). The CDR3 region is CASRRRRTTTGGYEQYF. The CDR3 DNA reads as TGTGCCAGCAGGCGACGCCGCACAACCACAGGGGGCTACGAGCAGTACTTC.

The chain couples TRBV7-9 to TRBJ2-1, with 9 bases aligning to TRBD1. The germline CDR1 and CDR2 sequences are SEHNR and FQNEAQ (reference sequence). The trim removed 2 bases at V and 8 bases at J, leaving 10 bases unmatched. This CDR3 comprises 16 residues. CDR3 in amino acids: CASSLLRQGDGDEQFF. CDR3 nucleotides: TGTGCCAGCAGCTTACTCAGACAGGGGGATGGCGATGAGCAGTTCTTC.

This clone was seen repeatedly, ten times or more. This CDR3 reads CASSQQGHGNTEAFF. Written as DNA, the CDR3 is TGTGCCAGCAGCCAACAGGGACATGGGAACACTGAAGCTTTCTTT. V and J are TRBV4-2 and TRBJ1-1; perhaps TRBD1 as D (6 bases). CDR3 length equals 15 residues. The V gene lost 2 bases and the J gene lost 1 base, with 11 bases spanning the gap. Germline loops: CDR1 LGHNA, CDR2 YNFKEQ.

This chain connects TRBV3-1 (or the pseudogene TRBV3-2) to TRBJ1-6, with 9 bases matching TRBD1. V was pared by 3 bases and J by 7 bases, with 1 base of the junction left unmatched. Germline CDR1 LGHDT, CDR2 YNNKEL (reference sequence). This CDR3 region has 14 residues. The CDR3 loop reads CASSHGTGNSPLHF. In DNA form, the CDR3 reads TGTGCCAGCAGCCACGGGACAGGGAATTCACCCCTCCACTTT.

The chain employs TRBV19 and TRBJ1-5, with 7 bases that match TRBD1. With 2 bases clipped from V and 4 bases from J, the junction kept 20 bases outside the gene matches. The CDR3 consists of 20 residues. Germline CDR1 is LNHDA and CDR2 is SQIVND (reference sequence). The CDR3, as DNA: TGTGCCAGTAGTATAAATTATGGTGGAGGGGGCGCATTAGTAAATCAGCCCCAGCATTTT. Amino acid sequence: CASSINYGGGGALVNQPQHF.

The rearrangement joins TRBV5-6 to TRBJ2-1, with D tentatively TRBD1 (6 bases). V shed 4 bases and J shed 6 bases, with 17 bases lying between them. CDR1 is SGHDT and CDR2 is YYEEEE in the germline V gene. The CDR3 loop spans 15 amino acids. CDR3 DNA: TGTGCCAGCAGCCTGCCCTGGACAGACTTCAATGAGCAGTTCTTC. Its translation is CASSLPWTDFNEQFF.

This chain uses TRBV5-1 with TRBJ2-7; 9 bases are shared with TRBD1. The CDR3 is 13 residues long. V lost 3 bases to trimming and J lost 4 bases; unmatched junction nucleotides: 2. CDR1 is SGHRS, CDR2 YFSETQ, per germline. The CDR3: CASSSGQGYEQYF. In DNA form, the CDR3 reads TGCGCCAGCAGCTCGGGACAGGGATACGAGCAGTACTTC.

The CDR3 bases are TGTGCCAGTAGTATTTCCCGGACAGCCAATGAAAAACTGTTTTTT. Translation gives CASSISRTANEKLFF. The genes are TRBV19 and TRBJ1-4; TRBD1 is a possible D gene (6 bases). Per germline, CDR1 LNHDA and CDR2 SQIVND (reference sequence). CDR3 size: 15 residues. V lost 3 bases to trimming and J lost 5 bases, with 13 bases between them.

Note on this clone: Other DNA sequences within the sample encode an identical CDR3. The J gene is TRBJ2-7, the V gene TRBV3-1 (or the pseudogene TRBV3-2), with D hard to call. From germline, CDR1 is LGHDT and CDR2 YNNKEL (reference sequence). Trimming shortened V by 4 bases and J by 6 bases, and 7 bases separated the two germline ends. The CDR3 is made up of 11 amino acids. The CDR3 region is CASSLRGEQYF. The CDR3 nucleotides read TGTGCCAGCAGCCTCCGCGGCGAGCAGTACTTC.

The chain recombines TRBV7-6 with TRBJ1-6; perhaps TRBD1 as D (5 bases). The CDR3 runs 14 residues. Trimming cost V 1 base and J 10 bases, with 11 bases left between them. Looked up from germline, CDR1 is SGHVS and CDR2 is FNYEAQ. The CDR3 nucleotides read TGTGCCAGCAGCTTAGAGGGGAATTGGTCACCCCTCCACTTT. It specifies CASSLEGNWSPLHF.

For the CDR3, the DNA is TGTGCCAGCAGCAACAGGGTCGGGTTCCATAATGAAAAACTGTTTTTT. This codes for CASSNRVGFHNEKLFF. V is TRBV21-1 and J is TRBJ1-4; the D segment call TRBD1 is taken from the table without a DNA check. TRBV21-1 counts as a pseudogene. CDR3 length equals 16 residues.

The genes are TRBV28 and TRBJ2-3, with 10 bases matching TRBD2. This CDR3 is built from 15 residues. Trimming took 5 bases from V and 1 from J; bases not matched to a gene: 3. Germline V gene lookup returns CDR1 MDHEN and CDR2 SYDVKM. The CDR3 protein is CASSPGTSGTDTQYF. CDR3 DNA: TGTGCCAGCAGTCCCGGGACTAGCGGCACAGATACGCAGTATTTT.

The CDR3 DNA is TGTGCCAGTAGTATAGGGGGGACTAGCGGAAACACCGGGGAGCTGTTTTTT. This translates into CASSIGGTSGNTGELFF. J is TRBJ2-2 and V is TRBV19, with 11 bases that match TRBD2. The V gene end was trimmed by 1 base and the J gene end by 2 bases; junction bases not matched to a gene: 3. Germline V gene lookup returns CDR1 LNHDA and CDR2 SQIVND (reference sequence). The CDR3 sequence is 17 residues long. Looking up the rest from reference TRBV19 and TRBJ2-2 gives the full variable domain: DGGITQSPKYLFRKEGQNVTLSCEQNLNHDAMYWYRQDPGQGLRLIYYSQIVNDFQKGDIAEGYSVSREKKESFPLTVTSAQKNPTAFYLCASSIGGTSGNTGELFFGEGSRLTVL.

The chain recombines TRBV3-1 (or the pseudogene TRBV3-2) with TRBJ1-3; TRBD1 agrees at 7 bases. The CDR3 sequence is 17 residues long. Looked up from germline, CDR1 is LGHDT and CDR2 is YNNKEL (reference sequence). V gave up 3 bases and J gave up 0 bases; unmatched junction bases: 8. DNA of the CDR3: TGTGCCAGCAGCCATCGACCCGCAGGGGGCTCTGGAAACACCATATATTTT. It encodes CASSHRPAGGSGNTIYF.